Each of the 19 T cell receptor beta chains below was sequenced from the same sample in a study of blood T cell repertoires in COVID-19 (dated by TCRdb to 2020 to 2022). Receptors were amplified or captured by the immunoSEQ multiplex PCR assay. TCRdb took over this immuneACCESS table, retaining in-frame rearrangements with V and J assigned. Such tables are incomplete; in checked studies, under half of the missing clones stem from an unresolved V gene, and the remainder is unexplained. The sample has fewer than 400,000 clones on record, 80% to 90% of them singletons. Of the sample, around 4.6% falls within the top ten clones. Sequencing was done on a sample of PBMCs or T cells enriched from blood (not recorded which). These receptor sequences come from a man aged 30 to 39 who had recovered from COVID-19.

V and J are TRBV5-1 and TRBJ2-1, with 10 bases identical to TRBD1. V lost 3 bases and J lost 2; bases outside the gene matches: 2. Germline V gives CDR1 SGHRS, CDR2 YFSETQ. The CDR3 has 15 residues. The CDR3 loop is CASSSGQGAYNEQFF. The CDR3 DNA sequence: TGCGCCAGCAGCTCCGGACAGGGGGCCTACAATGAGCAGTTCTTC.

The chain couples TRBV27 to TRBJ1-5, with a possible D match to TRBD1 (6 bases). CDR3 length equals 14 residues. Germline V gene sequence: CDR1 MNHEY, CDR2 SMNVEV (reference sequence). The V end lost 2 bases, the J end lost 7 bases, and 12 bases lay between the germline ends. The CDR3 DNA follows: TGTGCCAGCAGTTTACGGACAGACCGCCAGCCCCAGCATTTT. Translated: CASSLRTDRQPQHF.

This chain uses TRBV11-2 with TRBJ1-2; no clear D. Trimming removed 4 bases at V and 12 bases at J, with 3 bases between. The germline V gene has CDR1 SGHAT and CDR2 FQNNGV. The CDR3 is 8 amino acids. This CDR3 reads CASSSHTF. Written as DNA, the CDR3 is TGTGCCAGCAGCTCTCACACCTTC. The complete variable domain, with remaining parts taken from reference TRBV11-2 and TRBJ1-2, reads EAGVAQSPRYKIIEKRQSVAFWCNPISGHATLYWYQQILGQGPKLLIQFQNNGVVDDSQLPKDRFSAERLKGVDSTLKIQPAKLEDSAVYLCASSSHTFGSGTRLTVV.

This clone was seen ten or more times. J is TRBJ1-5 and V is TRBV4-1; possible D gene TRBD1, 6 bases. The CDR3 has 14 residues. V shed 2 bases and J shed 6 bases, with 11 bases lying between them. CDR1 and CDR2 (germline): MGHRA, YSYEKL. CDR3 in amino acids: CASSQTGSGQPQHF. DNA for the CDR3: TGCGCCAGCAGCCAAACAGGGAGCGGTCAGCCCCAGCATTTT.

This clone was counted only a few times. The rearrangement joins TRBV27 to TRBJ1-5, with D perhaps matching TRBD1 (6 bases). The germline V and J ends were trimmed by 2 bases and 4 bases, with 9 bases remaining between them. The length of the CDR3 is 14 residues. Germline V gene data show CDR1 as MNHEY and CDR2 as SMNVEV (reference sequence). CDR3 nucleotide sequence: TGTGCCAGCAGTTTACCAGGGGTTAATCAGCCCCAGCATTTT. Translating it yields CASSLPGVNQPQHF.

The chain employs TRBV11-2 and TRBJ1-2, with 10 bases identical to TRBD1. There are 14 residues in the CDR3. Per the germline V gene, CDR1 is SGHAT and CDR2 is FQNNGV. V shed 6 bases, J shed 3 bases, and the junction held 4 bases outside the gene matches. The CDR3 protein is CASSPGTGDYGYTF. CDR3 nucleotides: TGTGCCAGCAGTCCGGGGACAGGGGACTATGGCTACACCTTC.

The chain has TRBV4-2 and TRBJ2-5; 9 nucleotides agree with TRBD1. The CDR3 consists of 15 residues. With 1 base clipped from V and 5 bases from J, the junction kept 5 bases outside the gene matches. CDR1 is LGHNA, CDR2 YNFKEQ, per germline. CDR3 amino acids: CASSQGTGDLETQYF. The CDR3 nucleotides are TGTGCCAGCAGCCAAGGGACAGGGGACCTGGAGACCCAGTACTTC.

CDR3 DNA sequence: TGTGCCAGTAGTCTACGGACAGGGGGCGTGGGTGGCAATCAGCCCCAGCATTTT. Its protein product is CASSLRTGGVGGNQPQHF. The V and J genes are TRBV19 and TRBJ1-5; 11 nucleotides match TRBD1. V lost 5 bases to trimming and J lost 2 bases; unmatched junction nucleotides: 11. Germline V gene sequence: CDR1 LNHDA, CDR2 SQIVND (reference sequence). There are 18 residues in the CDR3.

V and J are TRBV30 and TRBJ2-3, with TRBD1 identical over 9 bases. The CDR3 loop spans 15 amino acids. The junction had 10 bases not matched to a gene; V was cut back by 7 bases and J by 2 bases. In germline, CDR1 is GTSNPN, CDR2 SVGIG (reference sequence). CDR3 in DNA: TGTGCCTCGACCGGACAGGGGAGATCCACAGATACGCAGTATTTT. This translates into CASTGQGRSTDTQYF.

The chain joins TRBV18 to TRBJ2-1; D is possibly TRBD2 (6 bases). CDR1 is KGHSH and CDR2 is LQKENI in the germline V gene. The CDR3 covers 16 residues. The V gene lost 2 bases and the J gene lost 1 base, with 12 bases spanning the gap. The CDR3 nucleotides are TGTGCCAGCTCACCATTCGGGGGTCGGTCCTACAATGAGCAGTTCTTC. Amino acids: CASSPFGGRSYNEQFF.

Comments on this clone: The sample holds other DNA sequences that translate to the same CDR3. The rearrangement uses TRBV12-3 or TRBV12-4 and TRBJ1-6; D remains ambiguous. This CDR3 is built from 13 residues. V was shortened by 0 bases and J by 7 bases, with 4 bases between the two germline ends. CDR3 sequence: CASSLAQNSPLHF. In DNA, the CDR3 is TGTGCCAGCAGTTTAGCCCAAAATTCACCCCTCCACTTT.

CDR3 region: CAWSVRGQGLSQPQHF. The CDR3, as DNA: TGTGCCTGGAGTGTACGAGGACAGGGTTTGAGTCAGCCCCAGCATTTT. This sequence joins TRBV30 and TRBJ1-5; 8 positions agree with TRBD1. Germline V gene lookup returns CDR1 GTSNPN and CDR2 SVGIG (reference sequence). V shed 0 bases and J 6 bases; nucleotides not matched to a gene: 10. The CDR3 totals 16 residues.

The chain couples TRBV6-5 to TRBJ1-5; D is ambiguous. This CDR3 spans 13 amino acids. Germline CDR1 reads MNHEY; CDR2 reads SVGAGI. Trimming removed 8 bases from V and 2 bases from J, with 10 bases in between. The CDR3 loop reads CASGAEGNQPQHF. The CDR3 coding sequence is TGTGCCAGCGGAGCCGAGGGCAATCAGCCCCAGCATTTT.

The chain carries TRBV4-1 and TRBJ2-3; 8 bases fit TRBD2. V was pared by 2 bases and J by 3 bases, with 4 bases of the junction left unmatched. CDR1 is MGHRA, CDR2 YSYEKL, per germline. This CDR3 comprises 15 residues. The chain's CDR3 is CASSQPTSGTDTQYF. CDR3 DNA: TGCGCCAGCAGCCAACCCACTAGCGGAACAGATACGCAGTATTTT.

The gene calls are TRBV5-5 and TRBJ2-7; 8 bases match TRBD1. Germline CDR1 reads SGHKS; CDR2 reads YYEKEE (reference sequence). This CDR3 comprises 16 residues. The V and J ends lost 4 bases and 0 bases, in that order; junction bases with no gene match: 9. The chain's CDR3 is CASSPSLGTGSYEQYF. In nucleotides, the CDR3 is TGTGCCAGCAGCCCATCATTGGGGACAGGCTCCTACGAGCAGTACTTC.

The chain combines TRBV5-1 with TRBJ1-2, with D tentatively TRBD1 (5 bases). The CDR3 runs to 16 residues. Germline V CDR1 and CDR2: SGHRS, YFSETQ. Trimming stripped 3 bases from V and 5 bases from J, with 20 bases between. The CDR3 protein is CASSSGTIVLEYGYTF. The CDR3 DNA reads TGCGCCAGCAGCTCCGGGACTATAGTTCTAGAGTATGGCTACACCTTC.

V is TRBV5-1 and J is TRBJ1-1; possibly TRBD1 for D (6 bases). From germline, CDR1 is SGHRS and CDR2 YFSETQ. Trimming took off 4 bases at V and 1 base at J, with 17 bases between the two ends. The CDR3 is 16 amino acids. The CDR3 DNA reads TGCGCCAGCAGCCGAGACAGGTCCTCCCCGAACACTGAAGCTTTCTTT. It yields the protein CASSRDRSSPNTEAFF.

The chain has TRBV11-2 and TRBJ2-3; TRBD2 might be the D (5 bases). CDR3 length: 14 residues. V lost 4 bases, J lost 3 bases, and 11 bases lay in between. Germline lookup yields CDR1 SGHAT and CDR2 FQNNGV. The CDR3 spells CASSSEGKTDTQYF. Written as DNA, the CDR3 is TGTGCCAGCAGCTCTGAGGGTAAAACAGATACGCAGTATTTT.

V is TRBV5-1 and J is TRBJ2-1; 8 bases fit TRBD2. With 1 base clipped from V and 1 base from J, the junction kept 4 bases outside the gene matches. The length of the CDR3 is 16 residues. Germline values: CDR1 SGHRS, CDR2 YFSETQ. CDR3 residues: CASSLTSGTSYNEQFF. CDR3 DNA: TGCGCCAGCAGCTTGACTAGCGGAACTTCCTACAATGAGCAGTTCTTC.